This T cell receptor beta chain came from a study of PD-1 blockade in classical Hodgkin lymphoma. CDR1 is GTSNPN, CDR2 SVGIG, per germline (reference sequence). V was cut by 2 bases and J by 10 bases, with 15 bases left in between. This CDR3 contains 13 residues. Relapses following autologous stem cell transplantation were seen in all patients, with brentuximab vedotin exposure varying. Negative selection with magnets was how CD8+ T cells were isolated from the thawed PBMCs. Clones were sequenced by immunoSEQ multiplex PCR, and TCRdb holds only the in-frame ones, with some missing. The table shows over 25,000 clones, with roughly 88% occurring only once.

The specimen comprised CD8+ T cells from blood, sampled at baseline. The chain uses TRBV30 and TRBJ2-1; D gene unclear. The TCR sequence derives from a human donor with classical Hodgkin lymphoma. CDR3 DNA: TGTGCCTGGAGTTTTGGAATCCCGCGAGAGCAGTTCTTC. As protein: CAWSFGIPREQFF.